What follows is one T cell receptor beta chain and its context. Its cognate antigen is unknown. Other DNA sequences in this specimen translate into the identical CDR3. This sample is drawn from a study of shared clonotypes between healthy human individuals. Study as a whole: Each donor had three CD4 naive, three CD4 memory, two CD8 naive and one CD8 memory plate.

CD45RO-negative cells were positively selected for CCR7, leaving out terminally differentiated effector memory CD45RA+ cells. As originally analysed: Junction-only immunoSEQ sequences carried no quality scores, so filtering differed. TCRdb keeps only in-frame clones here, not all; method: immunoSEQ multiplex PCR. V, J and clone size derive from that table, while D and trimming were established from the DNA sequence. The sample includes about 2.1 million clones, just over 90% seen only once; the top ten take about 1.7%. General study results and limits: Generation probabilities were higher for clonotypes shared across all four sorted-subset donors than for unshared ones.

The receptor was derived from a man younger than 35 in good health. Some clones in this sample may be carry-over from other donors' samples. Material: naive CD8+ T cells from PBMCs.

In DNA, the CDR3 is TGTGCCAGTAGTATAGACCGACAGGGATACACTGAAGCTTTCTTT. It encodes CASSIDRQGYTEAFF. The chain is built from TRBV19 and TRBJ1-1; 7 nucleotides agree with TRBD1. V was clipped by 0 bases and J by 3 bases; unmatched bases: 4. Looked up from germline, CDR1 is LNHDA and CDR2 is SQIVND (reference sequence). The CDR3 sequence is 15 residues long.